Sequencing of this T cell receptor (beta chain) was carried out in a study of T cell repertoires in cytomegalovirus infection. Study at large: Carrying CMV and the relevant HLA type showed in public TCR beta signatures.

Via MiXCR, TCRdb re-called the reads, giving one row per CDR3 protein. The sample lists 100,000 or so distinct CDR3 sequences, approximately 30% seen once, with roughly 70% in the top ten. This clonotype turned up a few times. Its antigen is not identified. V was clipped by 1 base and J by 0 bases, with 10 bases between them. CDR1 SGHAT and CDR2 FQNNGV come from the germline V gene. This CDR3 is 16 amino acids long. Findings and caveats of the study: Predominance within the ex vivo response was attributable to HLA-C-restricted CMV-specific TCR beta clonotypes.

V usage is TRBV11-2 and J usage is TRBJ2-1; tentative D call: TRBD2 (5 bases). This sequence originates from a human donor in good health (CMV status not recorded). Some clones in this sample may be carry-over from other donors' samples. The starting material was CD8+ T cells from cultured PBMCs, obtained from culture after CMV antigen stimulation. DNA for the CDR3: TGTGCCAGCAGCTTAGTCCCGGCGGGCTCCTACAATGAGCAGTTCTTC. As protein: CASSLVPAGSYNEQFF.